What follows are 3 T cell receptor beta chains derived from one specimen sequenced in a study of blood T cells in healthy people across ages. Combining a sample-barcoded 5' primer with a J-beta primer mix, a second PCR ran for roughly 7 to 11 cycles. TCRdb reanalysed the 5' RACE reads using MiXCR and keeps one entry per CDR3 protein. The sample consists of about 1,600,000 distinct CDR3 sequences, 42% of them appearing once. Sequenced input: blood. The receptors stem from a woman younger than 35 in good health.

This clonotype was counted a few times. The chain is built from TRBV6-6 and TRBJ2-3; 9 nucleotides align to TRBD2. The CDR3 totals 14 residues. V lost 8 bases and J lost 4; bases outside the gene matches: 7. Germline V gene lookup returns CDR1 MNHNY and CDR2 SVGAGI (reference sequence). DNA for the CDR3: TGTGCCAGCCAATTAGGCGGGGGGGCAGATACGCAGTATTTT. This translates into CASQLGGGADTQYF.

V gene TRBV20-1 combines with J gene TRBJ1-4; weak D call: TRBD1 (5 bases). Germline V gene lookup returns CDR1 DFQATT and CDR2 SNEGSKA (reference sequence). The CDR3 contains 14 residues. V lost 5 bases and J 3 bases, leaving 13 bases between the germline ends. CDR3 in amino acids: CSASGGGANEKLFF. As DNA, the CDR3 is TGCAGTGCTTCTGGGGGAGGGGCTAATGAAAAACTGTTTTTT.

The rearrangement uses TRBV5-1 and TRBJ2-3, with TRBD2 matching over 7 bases. Germline CDR1 reads SGHRS; CDR2 reads YFSETQ. Trimming took 2 bases from V and 1 from J; bases not matched to a gene: 7. This CDR3 spans 16 amino acids. The chain's CDR3 is CASSFGGLQRTDTQYF. The CDR3 DNA sequence: TGCGCCAGCAGCTTCGGGGGACTACAGCGCACAGATACGCAGTATTTT.